The clone carrying this TCR beta chain was counted between two and nine times. The antigen is not known. On each TCR cDNA molecule, a unique molecular identifier was present. TCRdb re-derived calls from the 5' RACE reads in MiXCR, one entry per CDR3 protein. The sample includes approximately 20,000 distinct CDR3 sequences, approximately 8.5% of them seen just once. Time point of the sample: blood at routine non-recurrence follow-up after resection. Researchers sequenced whole RNA taken from tumor, nontumor lung or frozen PBMC without sorting. This sample is part of a study of spatial heterogeneity in lung cancer. As for the study in general: The average count in raw reads for each unique TCR and UMI combination exceeded eight appearances. The study, taken as a whole, reports: Ubiquitous expanded tumor TCRs showed up in blood more at resection than follow-up.

The sequenced sample was PBMCs, obtained at follow-up. This receptor was identified in a male donor with early-stage non-small cell lung cancer.

CDR3 loop: CASSLTSTDTQYF. The CDR3 nucleotides read TGTGCCAGTAGTTTGACTTCCACAGATACGCAGTATTTT. The chain employs TRBV19 and TRBJ2-3, with D unclear. The V end lost 5 bases, the J end lost 2 bases, and 8 bases lay between the germline ends. The CDR3 extends over 13 amino acids. Germline V gives CDR1 LNHDA, CDR2 SQIVND (reference sequence).